One and the same sample provided the 31 T cell receptor beta chains below, sequenced in a study of response to subunit inactivated influenza vaccine. TCRdb independently ran MiXCR on the RT-PCR reads; one entry per CDR3 protein. The sample has 500,000 to 650,000 distinct CDR3 sequences; approximately 7.7% are singletons. The material was PBMCs from blood, obtained approximately 25 months after vaccination. Receptor source: a man in his fifties or sixties who received an inactivated influenza vaccine.

There are a few counts of this clonotype. V is TRBV7-6 and J is TRBJ2-7, with 7 bases matching TRBD1. V was clipped by 3 bases and J by 3 bases; unmatched bases: 5. The CDR3 loop spans 14 amino acids. Germline V lookup: CDR1 SGHVS, CDR2 FNYEAQ. CDR3 sequence reads: CASSLGTDIYEQYF. The CDR3 DNA sequence: TGTGCCAGCAGCTTGGGGACAGACATCTACGAGCAGTACTTC.

This clonotype was recorded at least ten times. The chain is built from TRBV11-2 and TRBJ1-1, with 9 positions matching TRBD1. The CDR3 loop spans 16 amino acids. V lost 3 bases to trimming and J lost 1 base; unmatched junction nucleotides: 6. CDR1 and CDR2 from the germline V gene are SGHAT and FQNNGV. Written as DNA, the CDR3 is TGTGCCAGCAGCTTTCTGGTGGGACAGGGGAACACTGAAGCTTTCTTT. The encoded protein is CASSFLVGQGNTEAFF. Looking up the rest from reference TRBV11-2 and TRBJ1-1 gives the full variable domain: EAGVAQSPRYKIIEKRQSVAFWCNPISGHATLYWYQQILGQGPKLLIQFQNNGVVDDSQLPKDRFSAERLKGVDSTLKIQPAKLEDSAVYLCASSFLVGQGNTEAFFGQGTRLTVV.

This chain links TRBV7-8 with TRBJ2-7; 9 bases match TRBD2. Losses at the gene ends were 4 bases for V and 8 bases for J; bases not matched to a gene: 9. The CDR3 totals 14 residues. Germline CDR1 is SGHVS and CDR2 is FQNEAQ. Written as DNA, the CDR3 is TGTGCCAGCAGCTGGACGGGACTAGCTGACCAGCAGTACTTC. Translated: CASSWTGLADQQYF.

This clonotype was seen repeatedly, ten times or more. The genes are TRBV5-1 and TRBJ2-7; TRBD1 might be the D (6 bases). The CDR3 covers 13 residues. Germline V gene sequence: CDR1 SGHRS, CDR2 YFSETQ. V lost 4 bases and J lost 3, with 11 bases in between. The CDR3 protein is CASSPGHLYEQYF. Here the CDR3 DNA reads TGCGCCAGCAGCCCGGGACACCTCTACGAGCAGTACTTC.

This sequence joins TRBV12-3 or TRBV12-4 and TRBJ1-5; a weak D match, TRBD1 (6 bases). This CDR3 is 16 amino acids long. V lost 5 bases and J lost 0, with 14 bases in between. The CDR3 region has the DNA TGTGCCAGCAGTACACAACCCAGGGGTAGCAATCAGCCCCAGCATTTT. Translated: CASSTQPRGSNQPQHF.

This clonotype occurred a few times. This chain links TRBV27 with TRBJ2-3; no reliable D call. Germline CDR1 is MNHEY and CDR2 is SMNVEV (reference sequence). The germline V and J ends were trimmed by 0 bases and 0 bases, with 7 bases remaining between them. The CDR3 spans 15 residues. The CDR3 protein is CASSLSYSSTDTQYF. The CDR3 region has the DNA TGTGCCAGCAGTTTATCCTATTCTAGCACAGATACGCAGTATTTT.

The gene calls are TRBV30 and TRBJ2-5; TRBD1 aligns across 9 bases. V shed 3 bases and J 6 bases; nucleotides not matched to a gene: 5. The germline CDR1 and CDR2 sequences are GTSNPN and SVGIG (reference sequence). CDR3 length: 13 residues. CDR3 sequence: CAWSPQGAKTQYF. Written as DNA, the CDR3 is TGTGCCTGGAGCCCACAGGGGGCCAAGACCCAGTACTTC.

The V and J genes are TRBV20-1 and TRBJ2-7, with 9 bases aligning to TRBD1. The CDR3 length is 13 residues. CDR1 is DFQATT, CDR2 SNEGSKA, per germline (reference sequence). Trimming took 5 bases from V and 6 from J; bases not matched to a gene: 8. The CDR3 reads CSAPGTGLIEQYF. In nucleotides, the CDR3 is TGCAGTGCTCCCGGGACAGGGTTGATCGAGCAGTACTTC.

The table lists this clonotype with a few counts. The chain is built from TRBV7-2 and TRBJ2-3; TRBD2 aligns across 8 bases. CDR1 is SGHTA and CDR2 is FQGNSA in the germline V gene. With V trimmed by 5 bases and J by 4 bases, 8 bases remained unmatched. The CDR3 covers 15 residues. CDR3 nucleotides: TGTGCCAGCAGCATTAGCGGGACCAACGCAGATACGCAGTATTTT. Translated, it gives CASSISGTNADTQYF. The full variable domain, its missing parts supplied by reference TRBV7-2 and TRBJ2-3, is GAGVSQSPSNKVTEKGKDVELRCDPISGHTALYWYRQSLGQGLEFLIYFQGNSAPDKSGLPSDRFSAERTGGSVSTLTIQRTQQEDSAVYLCASSISGTNADTQYFGPGTRLTVL.

This clonotype appeared a few times. The chain links TRBV6-2 or TRBV6-3 to TRBJ1-6; no definite D call. The CDR3 contains 14 residues. Per germline, CDR1 MNHEY and CDR2 SVGEGT. V was trimmed by 2 bases and J by 5 bases, leaving 7 bases between them. The CDR3 loop reads CASSYGPNNSPLHF. The CDR3, as DNA: TGTGCCAGCAGTTACGGACCGAATAATTCACCCCTCCACTTT.

The V and J genes are TRBV5-1 and TRBJ2-7, with D perhaps matching TRBD1 (6 bases). Germline values: CDR1 SGHRS, CDR2 YFSETQ. There are 16 residues in the CDR3. V gave up 4 bases and J gave up 1 base, with 18 bases separating them. In nucleotides, the CDR3 is TGCGCCAGCAGCCCGACTACGCCCGGACAGTCCTACGAGCAGTACTTC. Amino acids: CASSPTTPGQSYEQYF.

This rearrangement joins TRBV5-5 to TRBJ1-5; 8 bases are shared with TRBD1. Germline CDR1 and CDR2: SGHKS and YYEKEE (reference sequence). V was pared by 3 bases and J by 6 bases, with 8 bases of the junction left unmatched. The CDR3 sequence is 15 residues long. The CDR3 reads CASSSQTGVVQPQHF. The CDR3 DNA sequence: TGTGCCAGCAGCTCTCAGACAGGGGTTGTTCAGCCCCAGCATTTT.

There are many counts of this clonotype. The chain is built from TRBV20-1 and TRBJ2-7; TRBD1 or TRBD2 may be the D gene (6 bases each). The CDR3 is 14 amino acids. The V gene's germline CDR1 is DFQATT and CDR2 SNEGSKA (reference sequence). V lost 3 bases to trimming and J lost 6 bases, with 18 bases between them. Here the CDR3 DNA reads TGCAGTGCTAGTGCCGGGGGCGGTATCGCCGAGCAGTACTTC. Translated, it gives CSASAGGGIAEQYF.

This clonotype was counted only a few times. The chain joins TRBV7-9 to TRBJ2-3; D unresolved. The CDR3 runs 13 residues. The germline CDR1 and CDR2 sequences are SEHNR and FQNEAQ (reference sequence). The V end was cut by 6 bases, the J end by 3 bases, with 10 bases between. CDR3 nucleotide sequence: TGTGCCAGCAGGGGGTACGCAACAGATACGCAGTATTTT. Protein: CASRGYATDTQYF.

This clonotype appeared a few times. The chain carries TRBV20-1 and TRBJ2-7; 8 nucleotides align to TRBD1. The CDR3 sequence is 13 residues long. V lost 7 bases, J lost 4 bases, and 9 bases stayed unmatched. Germline CDR1 DFQATT, CDR2 SNEGSKA (reference sequence). The CDR3 DNA reads TGCAGTGGCGGACAGGGAGAAGCATACGAGCAGTACTTC. Its protein product is CSGGQGEAYEQYF.

This clonotype was seen at least ten times. The genes are TRBV5-1 and TRBJ2-7; 7 positions match TRBD1. The CDR3 has 15 amino acids. Germline lookup yields CDR1 SGHRS and CDR2 YFSETQ. J was trimmed by 7 bases and V by 2 bases; bases with no gene match: 12. CDR3 region: CASSFSSTGEVEQYF. The CDR3 bases are TGCGCCAGCAGCTTTTCATCTACAGGGGAAGTGGAGCAGTACTTC. Complete variable domain (other parts from reference TRBV5-1 and TRBJ2-7): KAGVTQTPRYLIKTRGQQVTLSCSPISGHRSVSWYQQTPGQGLQFLFEYFSETQRNKGNFPGRFSGRQFSNSRSEMNVSTLELGDSALYLCASSFSSTGEVEQYFGPGTRLTVT.

In this sample, this clonotype turned up a few times. This chain connects TRBV18 to TRBJ2-2, with D uncertain. Germline-derived CDR1 and CDR2 are KGHSH and LQKENI. The V gene lost 3 bases and the J gene lost 5 bases, with 13 bases spanning the gap. The length of the CDR3 is 15 residues. The CDR3 nucleotides are TGTGCCAGCTCACCGCTCCGGTGGGGAACCGGGGAGCTGTTTTTT. Its protein is CASSPLRWGTGELFF.

This clonotype was observed a few times. The chain couples TRBV5-1 to TRBJ1-1, with D tentatively TRBD1 (5 bases). The germline CDR1 and CDR2 sequences are SGHRS and YFSETQ. The CDR3 consists of 15 residues. Trimming stripped 0 bases from V and 5 bases from J, with 14 bases between. The CDR3 loop is CASSLGWGSGTEAFF. The CDR3 DNA reads as TGCGCCAGCAGCTTGGGTTGGGGCTCAGGGACTGAAGCTTTCTTT.

This chain links TRBV2 with TRBJ2-1; TRBD2 agrees at 8 bases. Germline V gives CDR1 SNHLY, CDR2 FYNNEI. The junction had 10 bases not matched to a gene; V was cut back by 9 bases and J by 3 bases. The CDR3 is 15 residues long. The CDR3 loop reads CARRGVAGHYNEQFF. The CDR3 coding sequence is TGTGCCAGACGGGGAGTAGCGGGACACTACAATGAGCAGTTCTTC.

In its sample, this clonotype was seen a few times. The chain combines TRBV28 with TRBJ1-5; D remains unclear. V was clipped by 6 bases and J by 5 bases, with 14 bases between them. The CDR3 runs 14 residues. CDR1 is MDHEN and CDR2 is SYDVKM in the germline V gene. This CDR3 is CASRDRGSHQPQHF. Here the CDR3 DNA reads TGTGCCAGCAGAGATCGGGGTTCTCATCAGCCCCAGCATTTT.

This clonotype was seen many times. The chain is built from TRBV6-2 or TRBV6-3 and TRBJ2-7; a possible D gene is TRBD1 (6 bases). The CDR3 extends over 16 amino acids. Germline-derived CDR1 and CDR2 are MNHEY and SVGEGT. The V end was cut by 6 bases, the J end by 0 bases, with 18 bases between. The CDR3, as DNA: TGTGCCAGCAGCAACGGACAGCTTGCTAGCTCCTACGAGCAGTACTTC. Its protein is CASSNGQLASSYEQYF.

The sample holds a few counts of this clonotype. V and J are TRBV28 and TRBJ1-2, with D unresolved. The CDR3 runs to 14 residues. The V end was cut by 7 bases, the J end by 7 bases, with 19 bases between. The germline V gene encodes CDR1 MDHEN and CDR2 SYDVKM. The DNA for the CDR3 is TGTGCCAGCACTGCACCCGCCCCTAGAATTGGCTACACCTTC. Translation gives CASTAPAPRIGYTF.

This clonotype was observed at least ten times. V is TRBV7-2 and J is TRBJ1-2, with a possible D match to TRBD1 (5 bases). V was trimmed by 1 base and J by 5 bases, leaving 14 bases between them. The CDR3 extends over 15 amino acids. Germline V gene sequence: CDR1 SGHTA, CDR2 FQGNSA. The CDR3 spells CASSLGTGAAYGYTF. CDR3 sequence (DNA): TGTGCCAGCAGCTTAGGCACAGGTGCCGCTTATGGCTACACCTTC.

The genes are TRBV20-1 and TRBJ1-2; no reliable D call. There are 12 residues in the CDR3. The V gene's germline CDR1 is DFQATT and CDR2 SNEGSKA (reference sequence). The V and J ends lost 1 base and 6 bases respectively, with 9 bases between them. In DNA, the CDR3 is TGCAGTGCTAGAGTTAGAAGCGATGGCTACACCTTC. This codes for CSARVRSDGYTF.

This clonotype was observed a few times. CDR3 DNA: TGTGCCAGCAGTCCGGGACACTTACCCTACGAGCAGTACTTC. Amino acids: CASSPGHLPYEQYF. The V call is TRBV28, the J call TRBJ2-7; tentative D call: TRBD1 (6 bases). The germline gives CDR1 MDHEN, CDR2 SYDVKM. V lost 5 bases and J 2 bases, leaving 13 bases between the germline ends. This CDR3 is built from 14 residues.

This chain joins TRBV5-1 and TRBJ2-1; either TRBD1 or TRBD2 may fit D (5 bases each). The CDR3 sequence is 13 residues long. Trimming stripped 8 bases from V and 6 bases from J, with 15 bases between. Germline V lookup: CDR1 SGHRS, CDR2 YFSETQ. CDR3 amino acids: CASNPYGANEQFF. In DNA, the CDR3 is TGCGCCAGTAATCCCTACGGGGCCAATGAGCAGTTCTTC.

This clonotype was detected a few times. J is TRBJ2-3 and V is TRBV7-2; 8 positions agree with TRBD2. The CDR3 length is 15 residues. V shed 5 bases, J shed 4 bases, and the junction held 8 bases outside the gene matches. The V gene's germline CDR1 is SGHTA and CDR2 FQGNSA. The CDR3 DNA reads as TGTGCCAGCAGCATACGAGCGGGAGTTGCAGATACGCAGTATTTT. It is translated as CASSIRAGVADTQYF.

This clonotype was seen ten or more times. The V gene is TRBV20-1, the J gene TRBJ2-3; D is possibly TRBD1 (6 bases). The germline gives CDR1 DFQATT, CDR2 SNEGSKA (reference sequence). This CDR3 comprises 15 residues. Trimming stripped 1 base from V and 1 base from J, with 12 bases between. DNA for the CDR3: TGCAGTGCTAGAGCTACCAGGGGAGGCACAGATACGCAGTATTTT. This encodes CSARATRGGTDTQYF.

This clonotype appeared a few times. Sequence at one end of the junction differs from germline and may be a read error. V gene TRBV20-1 combines with J gene TRBJ2-7, with 11 bases fitting TRBD2. This CDR3 is built from 15 residues. Per the germline V gene, CDR1 is DFQATT and CDR2 is SNEGSKA (reference sequence). The CDR3 sequence is CSARDIAGGYYEQYF. CDR3 nucleotides: TGCAGTGCAAGAGATATAGCGGGAGGGTACTACGAGCAGTACTTC.

The table lists this clonotype with a few counts. J is TRBJ2-5 and V is TRBV20-1, with D perhaps TRBD2 (5 bases). Per germline, CDR1 DFQATT and CDR2 SNEGSKA (reference sequence). Trimming removed 0 bases at V and 5 bases at J, with 16 bases between. The CDR3 covers 15 residues. The CDR3 sequence is CSARDPSGRGETQYF. The CDR3 DNA follows: TGCAGTGCTAGAGATCCCAGTGGGAGAGGGGAGACCCAGTACTTC.

Only a few counts were recorded for this clonotype. The chain combines TRBV7-6 with TRBJ2-3; 9 bases match TRBD1. The germline V gene has CDR1 SGHVS and CDR2 FNYEAQ. The V and J ends lost 5 bases and 2 bases, in that order; junction bases with no gene match: 11. This CDR3 spans 17 amino acids. CDR3 bases: TGTGCCAGCAGCGCCAATCCGGGACAGGGTATCACAGATACGCAGTATTTT. Protein: CASSANPGQGITDTQYF.